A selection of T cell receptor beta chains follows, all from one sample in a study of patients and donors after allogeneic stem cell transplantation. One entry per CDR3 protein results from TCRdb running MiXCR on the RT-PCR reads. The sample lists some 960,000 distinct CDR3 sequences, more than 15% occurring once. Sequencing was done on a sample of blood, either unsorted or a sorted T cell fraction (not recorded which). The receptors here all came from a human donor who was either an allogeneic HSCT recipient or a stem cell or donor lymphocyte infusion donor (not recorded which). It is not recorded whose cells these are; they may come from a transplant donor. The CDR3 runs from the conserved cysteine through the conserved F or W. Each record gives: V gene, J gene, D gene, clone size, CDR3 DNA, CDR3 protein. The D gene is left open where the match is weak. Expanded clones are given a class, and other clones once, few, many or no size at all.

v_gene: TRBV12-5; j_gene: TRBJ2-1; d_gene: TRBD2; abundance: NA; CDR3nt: TGTGCTAGTGGCCTCGCGGGGGGTTTCTACAATGAGCAGTTCTTC; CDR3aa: CASGLAGGFYNEQFF
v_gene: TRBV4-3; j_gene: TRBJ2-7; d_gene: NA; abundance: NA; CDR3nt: TGCGCCAGCAGCCACGCCCCGAAGGGACTGGGGTCCGAGCAGTACTTC; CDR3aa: CASSHAPKGLGSEQYF
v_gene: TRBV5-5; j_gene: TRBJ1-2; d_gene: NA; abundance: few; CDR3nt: TGTGCCAGCAGCCCCACGCTTGTTAACTATGGCTACACCTTC; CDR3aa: CASSPTLVNYGYTF
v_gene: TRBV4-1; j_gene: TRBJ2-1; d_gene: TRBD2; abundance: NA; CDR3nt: TGCGCCAGCAGCCATCTAGCGGGTATCAATGAGCAGTTCTTC; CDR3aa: CASSHLAGINEQFF
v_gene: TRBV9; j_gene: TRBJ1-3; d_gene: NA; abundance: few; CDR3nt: TGTGCCAGCAGCGCCGCGGTGAAAAGCTCTGGAAACACCATATATTTT; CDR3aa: CASSAAVKSSGNTIYF
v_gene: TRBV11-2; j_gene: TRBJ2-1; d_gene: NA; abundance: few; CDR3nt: TGTGCCAGCAGCTTAGGCATCTCCCTCGGTACGCCCTTCTTC; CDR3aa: CASSLGISLGTPFF
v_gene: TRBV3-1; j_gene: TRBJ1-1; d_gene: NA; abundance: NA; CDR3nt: TGTGCCAGCAGCCGCACCCCGGGCCAGAACACTGAAGCTTTCTTT; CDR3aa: CASSRTPGQNTEAFF
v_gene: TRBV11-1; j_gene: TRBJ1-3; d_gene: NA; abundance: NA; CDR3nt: TGTGCCAGCAGCTTAGCCCTCGGGATTGGAAACACCATATATTTT; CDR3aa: CASSLALGIGNTIYF
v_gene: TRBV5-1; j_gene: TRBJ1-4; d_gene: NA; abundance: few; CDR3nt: TGCGCCAGCAGTTCTACAGTTGCAACTAATGAAAAACTGTTTTTT; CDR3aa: CASSSTVATNEKLFF
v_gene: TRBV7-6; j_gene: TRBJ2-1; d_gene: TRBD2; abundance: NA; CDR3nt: TGTGCCAGCAGCCTAAGACTAGCGGGGGGGAAGAATGAGCAGTTCTTC; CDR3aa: CASSLRLAGGKNEQFF
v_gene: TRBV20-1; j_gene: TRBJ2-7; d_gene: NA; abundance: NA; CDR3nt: TGCAGTGCTAGCGAAAAGGTACCGGGACCGGGCTCCTACGAGCAGTACTTC; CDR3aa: CSASEKVPGPGSYEQYF
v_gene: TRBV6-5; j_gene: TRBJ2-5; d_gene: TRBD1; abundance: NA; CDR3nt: TGTGCCAGCAGTTCCCTCGACAGGGGGGAGACCCAGTACTTC; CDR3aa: CASSSLDRGETQYF
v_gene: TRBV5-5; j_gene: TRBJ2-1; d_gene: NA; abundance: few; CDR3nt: TGTGCCAGCAGTTTCCGGGCCCCGGGCAATGAGCAGTTTTTC; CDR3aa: CASSFRAPGNEQFF
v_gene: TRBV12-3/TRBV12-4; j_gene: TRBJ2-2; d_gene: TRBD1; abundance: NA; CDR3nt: TGTGCCAGCAGCCCGACAGGGGCCGGGGAGCTGTTTTTT; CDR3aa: CASSPTGAGELFF
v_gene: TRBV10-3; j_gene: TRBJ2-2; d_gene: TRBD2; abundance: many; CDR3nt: TGTGCCATCAGTAAATTGACTAGCGGGAGCACCGGGGAGCTGTTTTTT; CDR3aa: CAISKLTSGSTGELFF
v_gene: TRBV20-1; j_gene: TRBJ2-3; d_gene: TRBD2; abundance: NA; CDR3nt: TGCAGTGCCCTCTCCGGCTCCTGGCGGGAGGGCACAGATACGCAGTATTTT; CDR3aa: CSALSGSWREGTDTQYF
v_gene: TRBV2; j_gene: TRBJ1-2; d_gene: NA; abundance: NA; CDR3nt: TGTGCCAGCAGTGGTTTGGGAGAGTATGGCTACACCTTC; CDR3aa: CASSGLGEYGYTF
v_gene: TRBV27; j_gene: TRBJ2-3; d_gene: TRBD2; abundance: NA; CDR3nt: TGTGCCAGCAGTCCCCTATGGGGGGGAAGCACAGATACGCAGTATTTT; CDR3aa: CASSPLWGGSTDTQYF
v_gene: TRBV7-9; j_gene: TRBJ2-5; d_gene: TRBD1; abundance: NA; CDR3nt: TGTGCCAGCAGCTTTAAAATACAGGGGGCTGGGGGCGAGACCCAGTACTTC; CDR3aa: CASSFKIQGAGGETQYF
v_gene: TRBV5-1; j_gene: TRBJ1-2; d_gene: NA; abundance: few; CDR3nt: TGCGCCAGCAGCCCAGCTGCGACAGGAAACTATGGCTACACCTTC; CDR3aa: CASSPAATGNYGYTF
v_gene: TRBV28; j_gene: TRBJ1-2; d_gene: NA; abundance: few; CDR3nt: TGTGCCAGCAGTGGGGTCCGAGACAGCTATGGCTACACCTTC; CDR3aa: CASSGVRDSYGYTF
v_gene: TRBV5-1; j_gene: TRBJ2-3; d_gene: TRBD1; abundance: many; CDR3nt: TGCGCCAGCCAAGACAGGGGGACAGATACGCAGTATTTT; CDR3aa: CASQDRGTDTQYF
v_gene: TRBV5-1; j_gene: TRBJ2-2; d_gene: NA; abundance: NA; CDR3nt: TGCGCCAGCAGCTTAGGGGATCTCACCGGGGAGCTGTTTTTT; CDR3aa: CASSLGDLTGELFF